These T cell receptor beta chains were read from a single sample in a study of human T cells and chemical hapten exposure. TCRdb reprocessed the RACE reads with MiXCR, giving one entry per CDR3 protein. The profile shows about 380,000 distinct CDR3 sequences, roughly 5% of them singletons. The sample here was whole blood, taken in connection with sensitization to the hapten diphenylcyclopropenone (DPC). Receptors originate from a woman between 50 and 59 years old with alopecia areata. Some clones in this sample may be carry-over from other donors' samples. The CDR3 runs from the conserved cysteine through the conserved F or W. A D gene is named only where the DNA matches it firmly. Expanded clones are given a class, and other clones once, few, many or no size at all.

cdr3_aa cdr3_nt v_call clone_size j_call d_call
CASSSTSAEQYF TGTGCCAGCAGCTCCACTAGCGCGGAGCAGTACTTC TRBV7-9 many TRBJ2-7 TRBD2
CASSLGLAPDEQYF TGTGCCAGCAGCTTGGGACTAGCCCCCGACGAGCAGTACTTC TRBV5-4 many TRBJ2-7 TRBD2
CASSLLGQGSSNTEAFF TGTGCCAGCAGCTTATTAGGGCAGGGATCCTCGAACACTGAAGCTTTCTTT TRBV7-8 few TRBJ1-1 NA
CAISPGQGAKSTEAFF TGTGCCATCAGCCCGGGACAGGGGGCGAAATCCACTGAAGCTTTCTTT TRBV10-3 NA TRBJ1-1 TRBD1
CASSFSGRNTIYF TGTGCCAGCAGCTTTTCAGGGCGAAACACCATATATTTT TRBV5-6 few TRBJ1-3 NA
CASSQPLQGQYGYTF TGTGCCAGCAGTCAACCCCTACAGGGGCAGTATGGCTACACCTTC TRBV12-3/TRBV12-4 few TRBJ1-2 TRBD1
CASSEEGWGQNTDTQYF TGTGCCAGCAGTGAAGAAGGCTGGGGTCAGAACACAGATACGCAGTATTTT TRBV6-1 many TRBJ2-3 NA
CASSAGQYEQYF TGTGCCAGCAGCGCGGGACAGTACGAGCAGTACTTC TRBV7-9 NA TRBJ2-7 NA
CASSTPGLPDNEQFF TGCGCCAGCAGCACCCCGGGCCTACCGGACAATGAGCAGTTCTTC TRBV5-1 many TRBJ2-1 NA
CASRSGLAPPYEQYF TGTGCCAGCAGATCGGGACTAGCGCCTCCCTACGAGCAGTACTTC TRBV6-5 few TRBJ2-7 TRBD2
CASSYGVHDTQYF TGTGCCAGCAGTTACGGGGTGCACGATACGCAGTATTTT TRBV6-5 many TRBJ2-3 NA
CASSLGGVASGFYEQYF TGTGCCAGCAGCTTAGGGGGAGTGGCAAGCGGGTTCTACGAGCAGTACTTC TRBV7-6 many TRBJ2-7 NA
CASNPTGHNSPLHF TGTGCCAGCAATCCGACAGGCCATAATTCACCCCTCCACTTT TRBV7-2 few TRBJ1-6 NA
CSVEEYTGFYNEQFF TGCAGCGTTGAAGAATACACAGGTTTCTACAATGAGCAGTTCTTC TRBV29-1 few TRBJ2-1 NA
CASRSGRDYGYTF TGTGCCAGCCGAAGCGGCAGAGACTATGGCTACACCTTC TRBV7-2 NA TRBJ1-2 NA
CASSPPDGSSYEQYF TGTGCCAGCAGTCCGCCGGACGGGAGCTCCTACGAGCAGTACTTC TRBV12-3/TRBV12-4 many TRBJ2-7 NA
CASSVVTGEGTDTQYF TGTGCCAGCAGCGTAGTAACGGGAGAGGGCACAGATACGCAGTATTTT TRBV9 NA TRBJ2-3 NA
CAWTPGLAGAGELFF TGTGCCTGGACCCCGGGACTAGCGGGAGCCGGGGAGCTGTTTTTT TRBV30 many TRBJ2-2 TRBD2
CSAWSDTQYF TGCAGTGCTTGGAGCGATACGCAGTATTTT TRBV20-1 NA TRBJ2-3 NA
CASSLRFTASSNTEAFF TGTGCCAGCAGTCTTAGGTTTACCGCCTCCTCGAACACTGAAGCTTTCTTT TRBV12-3/TRBV12-4 many TRBJ1-1 NA
CASSQGPQGSQPQHF TGTGCCAGCAGCCAAGGACCCCAGGGAAGCCAGCCCCAGCATTTT TRBV3-1 NA TRBJ1-5 NA
CASSPSSYNSPLHF TGTGCCAGCAGCCCGAGCTCCTATAATTCACCCCTCCACTTT TRBV3-1 many TRBJ1-6 NA
CASAPGANVLTF TGCGCCAGTGCCCCTGGGGCCAACGTCCTGACTTTC TRBV5-1 NA TRBJ2-6 NA